The 7 T cell receptor beta chains in this list originate from one sample, sequenced in a study of cytomegalovirus exposure and HLA in healthy donors. The PCR contained 60 Vbeta and 13 Jbeta primers. The protocol was immunoSEQ multiplex PCR, while the TCRdb copy is restricted to in-frame clones and leaves out a portion. The sample has approximately 250,000 clones; approximately 84% are singletons. Material: PBMCs. The receptors come from a girl aged 2-15 years in good health and CMV-seronegative.

This clone was counted a single time. This CDR3 is CASRADQVQPQHF. The CDR3, as DNA: TGTGCCAGTAGGGCAGACCAGGTTCAGCCCCAGCATTTT. The rearrangement links TRBV19 to TRBJ1-5; D ambiguous. V dropped 6 bases and J dropped 6 bases, with 12 bases sitting between them. The CDR3 extends over 13 amino acids. Germline CDR1 and CDR2: LNHDA and SQIVND (reference sequence). Complete variable domain (other parts from reference TRBV19 and TRBJ1-5): DGGITQSPKYLFRKEGQNVTLSCEQNLNHDAMYWYRQDPGQGLRLIYYSQIVNDFQKGDIAEGYSVSREKKESFPLTVTSAQKNPTAFYLCASRADQVQPQHFGDGTRLSIL.

The rearrangement joins TRBV9 to TRBJ2-3; a possible D gene is TRBD2 (6 bases). The CDR3 loop spans 15 amino acids. CDR1 and CDR2 (germline): SGDLS, YYNGEE. Between the trimmed V and J ends, which lost 4 bases and 5 bases, there was a span of 17 bases. Here the CDR3 reads CASSLRGPGGDTQYF. The CDR3 DNA follows: TGTGCCAGCAGCCTCCGAGGGCCCGGGGGAGATACGCAGTATTTT.

This clone was seen only a few times. The chain uses TRBV7-3 and TRBJ1-1, with a possible D match to TRBD1 (5 bases). Per germline, CDR1 SGHTA and CDR2 FQGTGA. The CDR3 consists of 14 residues. V was clipped by 4 bases and J by 0 bases, with 9 bases between them. The CDR3 sequence: CASSSGILNTEAFF. As DNA, the CDR3 is TGTGCCAGCAGCTCAGGGATCCTGAACACTGAAGCTTTCTTT.

This clone was seen just once. The chain has TRBV5-5 and TRBJ1-2, with 7 bases matching TRBD1. This CDR3 is 18 amino acids long. CDR1 and CDR2 (germline): SGHKS, YYEKEE (reference sequence). V dropped 0 bases and J dropped 8; count of bases not matched to a gene: 19. The CDR3 sequence: CASSLEVVSTGWPKGYTF. CDR3 bases: TGTGCCAGCAGCTTGGAAGTTGTATCGACAGGGTGGCCCAAGGGCTACACCTTC.

The chain joins TRBV10-3 to TRBJ2-7; 7 bases fit TRBD1. Looked up from germline, CDR1 is ENHRY and CDR2 is SYGVKD. J lost 2 bases, V lost 4 bases, and 5 bases had no gene match. This CDR3 spans 14 amino acids. The CDR3 sequence: CAISVSQGAYEQYF. Written as DNA, the CDR3 is TGTGCCATCAGTGTAAGCCAGGGGGCCTACGAGCAGTACTTC.

The gene calls are TRBV25-1 and TRBJ2-5, with a tentative D call TRBD2 (5 bases). The DNA end lines up better with TRBJ2-7; the J call may be wrong. CDR3 length: 13 residues. Germline assignment: CDR1 MGHDK and CDR2 SYGVNS. The chain's CDR3 is CASSDSTSGEQYF. The CDR3, as DNA: TGTGCCAGCAGTGACTCCACTAGTGGCGAGCAGTACTTC.

V and J are TRBV5-1 and TRBJ1-6; the match to TRBD1 covers 8 bases. This CDR3 contains 15 residues. V was pared by 0 bases and J by 4 bases, with 0 bases of the junction left unmatched. Germline CDR1 reads SGHRS; CDR2 reads YFSETQ. This CDR3 is CASSLGQGYNSPLHF. CDR3 nucleotide sequence: TGCGCCAGCAGCTTGGGACAGGGGTATAATTCACCCCTCCACTTT.